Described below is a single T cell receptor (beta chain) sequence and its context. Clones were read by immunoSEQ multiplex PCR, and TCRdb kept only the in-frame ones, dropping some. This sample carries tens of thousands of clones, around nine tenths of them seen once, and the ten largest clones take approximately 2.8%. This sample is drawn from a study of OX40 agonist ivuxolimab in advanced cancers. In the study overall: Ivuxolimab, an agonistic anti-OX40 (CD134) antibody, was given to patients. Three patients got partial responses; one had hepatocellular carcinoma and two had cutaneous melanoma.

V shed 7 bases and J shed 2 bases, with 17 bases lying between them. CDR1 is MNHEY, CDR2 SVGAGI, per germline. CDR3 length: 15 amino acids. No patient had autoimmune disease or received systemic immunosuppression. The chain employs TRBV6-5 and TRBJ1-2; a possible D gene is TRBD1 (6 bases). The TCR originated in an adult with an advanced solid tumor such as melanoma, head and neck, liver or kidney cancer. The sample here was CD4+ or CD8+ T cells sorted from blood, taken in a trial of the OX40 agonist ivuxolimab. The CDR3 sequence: CASNPGGAHNYGYTF. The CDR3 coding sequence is TGTGCCAGCAACCCCGGGGGGGCGCACAACTATGGCTACACCTTC.